The 13 T cell receptor beta chains given below trace back to one sample, sequenced in a study of T-cell memory formation after mild COVID-19. TCRdb independently ran MiXCR on the 5' RACE reads; one entry per CDR3 protein. The sample includes approximately 300,000 distinct CDR3 sequences, roughly 15% of them seen just once. The sequencing input was PBMCs or a T cell subset sorted from them (not recorded which). Receptor source: a man aged 18-30 years who had mild COVID-19 (a few samples of this study predate the infection). Cell type and time point are not known.

With regard to this clonotype: A much bigger clone sits one base away, suggesting this may be a read error. CDR3 DNA: TGTGCCAGCAGCTTATATCCGTGGGCGGCAGATACGCAGTATTTT. Protein product: CASSLYPWAADTQYF. The rearrangement joins TRBV7-2 to TRBJ2-3; D unresolved. From germline, CDR1 is SGHTA and CDR2 FQGNSA. V dropped 2 bases and J dropped 4 bases, with 13 bases sitting between them. The CDR3 is 15 amino acids.

The chain combines TRBV25-1 with TRBJ2-5; 7 positions agree with TRBD1. The CDR3 is 16 amino acids. V dropped 7 bases and J dropped 5; count of bases not matched to a gene: 16. Germline V gene sequence: CDR1 MGHDK, CDR2 SYGVNS. CDR3 protein: CASTEVGRGIMETQYF. In DNA, the CDR3 is TGTGCCAGCACCGAAGTGGGCAGGGGGATCATGGAGACCCAGTACTTC.

This clonotype was detected many times. The V gene is TRBV27, the J gene TRBJ2-7, with 7 positions matching TRBD1. Losses at the gene ends were 7 bases for V and 2 bases for J; bases not matched to a gene: 8. The CDR3 has 14 amino acids. Per the germline V gene, CDR1 is MNHEY and CDR2 is SMNVEV (reference sequence). The CDR3 nucleotides read TGTGCCAGCACTCGATACAGGGGAGCCTACGAGCAGTACTTC. Amino acid sequence: CASTRYRGAYEQYF.

The rearrangement uses TRBV12-3 or TRBV12-4 and TRBJ2-3; no clear D. V was shortened by 0 bases and J by 2 bases, with 12 bases between the two germline ends. There are 16 residues in the CDR3. The CDR3 region has the DNA TGTGCCAGCAGTTTAGCCAATTTTTACTCCACAGATACGCAGTATTTT. Encoded protein: CASSLANFYSTDTQYF.

The table lists this clonotype with a few counts. The chain joins TRBV29-1 to TRBJ2-5; 10 bases are shared with TRBD1. V was pared by 1 base and J by 1 base, with 0 bases of the junction left unmatched. Germline V CDR1 and CDR2: SQVTM, ANQGSEA. There are 14 residues in the CDR3. The CDR3 nucleotides read TGCAGCGTTGAAGGACAGGGGGCCCAAGAGACCCAGTACTTC. Its translation is CSVEGQGAQETQYF. Using reference TRBV29-1 and TRBJ2-5 for the parts outside the CDR3, the full variable domain is SAVISQKPSRDICQRGTSLTIQCQVDSQVTMMFWYRQQPGQSLTLIATANQGSEATYESGFVIDKFPISRPNLTFSTLTVSNMSPEDSSIYLCSVEGQGAQETQYFGPGTRLLVL.

This clonotype came up a few times. This chain joins TRBV5-1 and TRBJ2-2, with D possibly called TRBD1 or TRBD2 (5 bases each). CDR1 and CDR2 (germline): SGHRS, YFSETQ. V lost 2 bases, J lost 7 bases, and 15 bases lay in between. The CDR3 has 15 residues. The CDR3 protein is CASSFSGTPDGELFF. The CDR3, as DNA: TGCGCCAGCAGCTTCTCCGGGACCCCCGACGGGGAGCTGTTTTTT. Drawing the rest from reference TRBV5-1 and TRBJ2-2, the complete variable domain is KAGVTQTPRYLIKTRGQQVTLSCSPISGHRSVSWYQQTPGQGLQFLFEYFSETQRNKGNFPGRFSGRQFSNSRSEMNVSTLELGDSALYLCASSFSGTPDGELFFGEGSRLTVL.

This clonotype was observed many times. This chain joins TRBV4-2 and TRBJ2-1; TRBD2 aligns across 7 bases. Looked up from germline, CDR1 is LGHNA and CDR2 is YNFKEQ. The CDR3 is made up of 17 amino acids. J was trimmed by 4 bases and V by 0 bases; bases with no gene match: 9. CDR3 in DNA: TGTGCCAGCAGCCAAGAGAAGTCGGGGGGTCCGTACAATGAGCAGTTCTTC. Residues: CASSQEKSGGPYNEQFF.

This chain links TRBV5-1 with TRBJ1-6; D is unresolved. Germline V gene data show CDR1 as SGHRS and CDR2 as YFSETQ. CDR3 size: 12 residues. Trimming took off 9 bases at V and 8 bases at J, with 12 bases between the two ends. This CDR3 reads CATPGAYSPLHF. Here the CDR3 DNA reads TGCGCCACCCCAGGCGCTTATTCACCCCTCCACTTT.

The V and J genes are TRBV5-4 and TRBJ1-2; a weak D match, TRBD1 (5 bases). Germline V gene sequence: CDR1 SGHNT, CDR2 YYREEE (reference sequence). The CDR3 runs 12 residues. Trimming removed 4 bases at V and 4 bases at J, with 8 bases between. The CDR3 loop reads CASSIDSYGYTF. CDR3 nucleotides: TGTGCCAGCAGCATTGACAGCTATGGCTACACCTTC.

This clonotype has a handful of counts. The genes are TRBV4-3 and TRBJ1-1; D not resolved. CDR1 and CDR2 (germline): LGHNA, YSLEER. This CDR3 contains 14 residues. Between the trimmed V and J ends, which lost 0 bases and 1 base, there was a span of 6 bases. This CDR3 reads CASSQDRRNTEAFF. In DNA form, the CDR3 reads TGCGCCAGCAGCCAAGACAGGCGGAACACTGAAGCTTTCTTT.

This clonotype came up a few times. The chain recombines TRBV11-2 with TRBJ2-1; unclear D gene. Germline values: CDR1 SGHAT, CDR2 FQNNGV. CDR3 size: 16 residues. V lost 4 bases and J lost 0, with 13 bases in between. The chain's CDR3 is CASSWVAASSYNEQFF. As DNA, the CDR3 is TGTGCCAGCAGCTGGGTGGCAGCAAGCTCCTACAATGAGCAGTTCTTC.

In this sample, this clonotype turned up many times. The chain combines TRBV4-3 with TRBJ2-1; D is unresolved. CDR1 is LGHNA, CDR2 YSLEER, per germline. The CDR3 is 16 amino acids. Trimming left V 3 bases short and J 0 bases short, with 12 bases between. CDR3 nucleotide sequence: TGCGCCAGCAGCCACGGTAATTCGGGCTCCTACAATGAGCAGTTCTTC. As protein: CASSHGNSGSYNEQFF.

A note on this clonotype: Germline is not matched at one junction end, which may reflect a read error. The V gene is TRBV11-2, the J gene TRBJ2-1, with a possible D match to TRBD2 (6 bases). The germline CDR1 and CDR2 sequences are SGHAT and FQNNGV. This CDR3 spans 15 amino acids. The chain's CDR3 is CASSLLADSYNEQLF. CDR3 coding DNA: TGTGCCAGCAGCTTGTTAGCGGACTCCTACAATGAGCAGTTATTC.